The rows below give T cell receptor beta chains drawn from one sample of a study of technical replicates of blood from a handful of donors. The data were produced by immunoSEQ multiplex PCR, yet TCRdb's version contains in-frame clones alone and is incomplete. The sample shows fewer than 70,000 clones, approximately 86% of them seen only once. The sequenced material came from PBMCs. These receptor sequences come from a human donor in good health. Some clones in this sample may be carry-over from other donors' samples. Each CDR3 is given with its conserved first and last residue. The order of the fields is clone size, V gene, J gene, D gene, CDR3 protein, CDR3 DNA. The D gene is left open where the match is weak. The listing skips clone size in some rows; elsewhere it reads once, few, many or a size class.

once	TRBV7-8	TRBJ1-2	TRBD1	CASSRTTGVYGYTF	TGTGCCAGCAGTCGCACTACAGGGGTCTATGGCTACACCTTC
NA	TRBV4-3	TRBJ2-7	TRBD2	CASSQVAAGGTEQYF	TGCGCCAGCAGCCAAGTTGCAGCGGGAGGGACCGAGCAGTACTTC
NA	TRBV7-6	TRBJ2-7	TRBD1	CASSSYRQQGAEQYF	TGTGCCAGCAGCTCTTACCGCCAACAGGGGGCTGAGCAGTACTTC
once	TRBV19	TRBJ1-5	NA	CASGGVDNQPQHF	TGTGCCAGTGGGGGGGTTGACAATCAGCCCCAGCATTTT
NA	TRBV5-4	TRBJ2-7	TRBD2	CASSRSLSGGAYEQYF	TGTGCCAGCAGCCGGTCTCTTAGCGGGGGGGCCTACGAGCAGTACTTC
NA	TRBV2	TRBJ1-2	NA	CASKPSEPARGYTF	TGTGCCAGCAAACCGTCGGAGCCCGCCCGAGGCTACACCTTC
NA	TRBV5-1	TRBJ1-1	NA	CASSLGGSLGGTEAFF	TGCGCCAGCAGCTTGGGTGGCAGCTTGGGGGGCACTGAAGCTTTCTTT
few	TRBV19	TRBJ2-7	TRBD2	CASSIWVAGASYEQYF	TGTGCCAGTAGTATATGGGTAGCGGGAGCCTCCTACGAGCAGTACTTC
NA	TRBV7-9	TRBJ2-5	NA	CASSLALGAGKETQYF	TGTGCCAGCAGCTTAGCCCTAGGGGCAGGGAAGGAGACCCAGTACTTC
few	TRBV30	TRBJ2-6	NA	CAATGTSTGGANVLTF	TGTGCCGCGACCGGGACATCGACAGGTGGGGCCAACGTCCTGACTTTC
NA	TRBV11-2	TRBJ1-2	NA	CASSSSRVWDYGYTF	TGTGCCAGCAGCTCATCACGGGTCTGGGACTATGGCTACACCTTC
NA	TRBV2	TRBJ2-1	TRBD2	CASSKGLAGYNEQFF	TGTGCCAGCAGTAAGGGACTAGCGGGTTACAATGAGCAGTTCTTC
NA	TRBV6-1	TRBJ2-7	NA	CASSLFVGDYEQYF	TGTGCCAGCAGTTTGTTTGTCGGGGACTACGAGCAGTACTTC
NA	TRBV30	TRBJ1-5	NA	CAWTDRETRRPQHF	TGTGCCTGGACCGATAGGGAGACCCGTCGGCCCCAGCATTTT
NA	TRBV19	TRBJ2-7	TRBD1	CASSPRTGSRQYF	TGTGCCAGTAGTCCACGGACAGGGTCGAGGCAGTACTTC
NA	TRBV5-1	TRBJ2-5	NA	CASSPRRIRETQYF	TGCGCCAGCAGCCCGAGGCGGATTCGGGAGACCCAGTACTTC
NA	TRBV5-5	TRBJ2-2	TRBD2	CASSPGLAGYTGELFF	TGTGCCAGCAGCCCGGGACTAGCGGGGTATACCGGGGAGCTGTTTTTT
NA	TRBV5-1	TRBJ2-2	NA	CASSFSGGGELFF	TGCGCCAGCAGCTTTTCAGGAGGCGGGGAGCTGTTTTTT
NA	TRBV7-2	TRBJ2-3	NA	CASSPQYTDTQYF	TGTGCCAGCAGCCCCCAGTACACAGATACGCAGTATTTT
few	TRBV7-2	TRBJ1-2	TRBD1	CASSSGDRGRGYTF	TGTGCCAGCAGCTCAGGAGACAGGGGCCGGGGCTACACCTTC
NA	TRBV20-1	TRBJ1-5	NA	CSASGGPQHF	TGCAGTGCTTCCGGCGGGCCCCAGCATTTT
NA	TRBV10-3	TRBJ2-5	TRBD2	CAIRSGAGVQETQYF	TGTGCCATCAGGAGTGGGGCGGGGGTACAAGAGACCCAGTACTTC
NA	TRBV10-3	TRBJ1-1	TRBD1	CAIRGQLNGGAEAFF	TGTGCCATCAGGGGACAGCTCAACGGGGGCGCTGAAGCTTTCTTT
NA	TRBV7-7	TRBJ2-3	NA	CASSLGTGSTDTQYF	TGTGCCAGCAGCTTAGGTACGGGAAGCACAGATACGCAGTATTTT
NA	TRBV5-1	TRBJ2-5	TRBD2	CASSSQLAGYQETQYF	TGCGCCAGCAGCTCCCAATTAGCGGGGTACCAAGAGACCCAGTACTTC
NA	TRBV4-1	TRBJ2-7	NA	CASSQALTGFYEQYF	TGCGCCAGCAGCCAAGCCCTTACAGGGTTCTACGAGCAGTACTTC
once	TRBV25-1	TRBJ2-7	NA	CASSEYSSDYEQYF	TGTGCCAGCAGTGAATATTCCAGCGACTACGAGCAGTACTTC
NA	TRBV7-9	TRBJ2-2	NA	CASSLFSLTNTGELFF	TGTGCCAGCAGCTTATTTTCCCTTACGAACACCGGGGAGCTGTTTTTT
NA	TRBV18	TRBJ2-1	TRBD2	CASSPQSLAGGAYNEQFF	TGTGCCAGCTCACCACAGTCTCTAGCGGGGGGTGCCTACAATGAGCAGTTCTTC
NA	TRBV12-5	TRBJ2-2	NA	CASGYITGELFF	TGTGCTAGTGGTTATATTACCGGGGAGCTGTTTTTT
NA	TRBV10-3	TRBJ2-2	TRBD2	CAIRSGSYGELFF	TGTGCCATCAGAAGCGGGAGCTATGGGGAGCTGTTTTTT
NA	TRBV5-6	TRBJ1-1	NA	CASSLEQGTEAFF	TGTGCCAGCAGCTTGGAACAGGGCACTGAAGCTTTCTTT
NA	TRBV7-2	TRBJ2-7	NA	CASSLDSAQTIYEQYF	TGTGCCAGCAGCTTAGATTCGGCACAGACTATCTACGAGCAGTACTTC
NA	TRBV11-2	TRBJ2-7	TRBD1	CASSRGTGYYEQYF	TGTGCCAGCAGCCGTGGGACAGGTTACTACGAGCAGTACTTC
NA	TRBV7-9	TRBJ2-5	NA	CASSERLSAGPQETQYF	TGTGCCAGCAGCGAACGGTTATCTGCGGGCCCACAAGAGACCCAGTACTTC
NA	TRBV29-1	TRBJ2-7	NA	CSVEDRLREQYF	TGCAGCGTTGAAGACAGGCTTCGCGAGCAGTACTTC
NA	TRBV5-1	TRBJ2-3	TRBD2	CASSARLAGEVRDTQYF	TGCGCCAGCAGCGCGAGACTAGCGGGGGAGGTGAGAGATACGCAGTATTTT
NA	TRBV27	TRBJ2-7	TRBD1	CASSNSGTGYSGRQYF	TGTGCCAGCAGTAACTCCGGGACAGGGTATTCCGGTAGGCAGTACTTC
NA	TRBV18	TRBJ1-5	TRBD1	CASSPFDRGNQPQHF	TGTGCCAGCTCACCATTCGACAGGGGGAATCAGCCCCAGCATTTT
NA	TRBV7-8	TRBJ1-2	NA	CASSLAQGHYGYTF	TGTGCCAGCAGCTTAGCTCAGGGCCACTATGGCTACACCTTC